Listed below are T cell receptor beta chains from one sample, sequenced in a study of siplizumab effects on memory and regulatory T cells. The antigens these receptors bind are not known. Data came from immunoSEQ multiplex PCR; TCRdb stores just in-frame clones and leaves some out. This table holds approximately 10,000 clones, around half found once. Sequencing was carried out using CFSE-low (dividing) CD8+ T cells sorted from an allogeneic mixed lymphocyte reaction. The receptors come from a human donor in good health; the cells came from an allogeneic mixed lymphocyte reaction. Some clones in this sample may be carry-over from other donors' samples. CDR3s include the opening cysteine and the closing phenylalanine or tryptophan. Fields, in order: J gene, V gene, CDR3 length, clone size, D gene, CDR3 protein, CDR3 DNA. A D gene is named only where the DNA matches it firmly. Some rows have no size entry. The others give once, few or many, or a class for an expanded clone.

j_call: TRBJ2-7
v_call: TRBV12-5
cdr3_length: 16
clone_size: NA
d_call: TRBD2
cdr3_aa: CASGLTTGTSGYEQYF
cdr3_nt: TGTGCTAGTGGTTTGACCACCGGGACTAGCGGCTACGAGCAGTACTTC

j_call: TRBJ2-3
v_call: TRBV4-1
cdr3_length: 16
clone_size: NA
d_call: TRBD2
cdr3_aa: CASSQVYGGEADTQYF
cdr3_nt: TGCGCCAGCAGCCAAGTATACGGGGGGGAGGCAGATACGCAGTATTTT

j_call: TRBJ2-5
v_call: TRBV6-4
cdr3_length: 14
clone_size: medium-sized
d_call: NA
cdr3_aa: CASARQTGSETQYF
cdr3_nt: TGTGCCAGCGCCAGACAAACAGGGTCAGAGACCCAGTACTTC

j_call: TRBJ2-3
v_call: TRBV7-2
cdr3_length: 15
clone_size: NA
d_call: NA
cdr3_aa: CASSGLAGAPDTQYF
cdr3_nt: TGTGCCAGCAGCGGCTTGGCGGGGGCCCCAGATACGCAGTATTTT

j_call: TRBJ1-4
v_call: TRBV9
cdr3_length: 17
clone_size: medium-sized
d_call: TRBD1
cdr3_aa: CASSAFTGTGGAEKLFF
cdr3_nt: TGTGCCAGCAGCGCCTTTACCGGGACAGGGGGTGCTGAAAAACTGTTTTTT

j_call: TRBJ2-7
v_call: TRBV27
cdr3_length: 14
clone_size: NA
d_call: NA
cdr3_aa: CASSYRRSSYEQYF
cdr3_nt: TGTGCCAGCAGTTACAGGAGGAGCTCCTACGAGCAGTACTTC

j_call: TRBJ2-1
v_call: TRBV27
cdr3_length: 14
clone_size: NA
d_call: NA
cdr3_aa: CASSLSSPPNEQFF
cdr3_nt: TGTGCCAGCAGTTTATCGTCCCCACCCAATGAGCAGTTCTTC

j_call: TRBJ1-1
v_call: TRBV27
cdr3_length: 16
clone_size: few
d_call: TRBD1
cdr3_aa: CASSLTGGGSLTEAFF
cdr3_nt: TGTGCCAGCAGTCTGACAGGGGGCGGGAGCCTCACTGAAGCTTTCTTT

j_call: TRBJ2-7
v_call: TRBV7-9
cdr3_length: 14
clone_size: NA
d_call: NA
cdr3_aa: CASTRGGDAHEQYF
cdr3_nt: TGTGCCAGCACGAGGGGGGGTGATGCCCACGAGCAGTACTTC

j_call: TRBJ2-7
v_call: TRBV29-1
cdr3_length: 11
clone_size: medium-sized
d_call: TRBD2
cdr3_aa: CSVESGREQYF
cdr3_nt: TGCAGCGTTGAAAGCGGGAGAGAGCAGTACTTC